Presented here are 5 T cell receptor beta chains from one specimen sequenced in a study of blood T cells in healthy people across ages. Sample-barcoded 5' priming and a J-beta primer mix drove a second PCR of roughly 7 to 11 cycles. In TCRdb, the 5' RACE reads were re-called with MiXCR into one record per CDR3 protein. This sample has some 1,000,000 distinct CDR3 sequences; about 23% occur once, and the top ten carry approximately 0.79%. The same specimen was also included in a second study, on T cells of mothers and their children.

Sequencing used blood. Source of these receptors: a girl aged 2 to 10 in good health.

The table lists this clonotype with a few counts. The chain joins TRBV28 to TRBJ1-3; 9 nucleotides match TRBD1. V lost 7 bases, J lost 3 bases, and 7 bases stayed unmatched. Germline V gene data show CDR1 as MDHEN and CDR2 as SYDVKM. The CDR3 runs to 15 residues. CDR3: CASTPGQGYGNTIYF. In DNA form, the CDR3 reads TGTGCCAGCACCCCTGGACAGGGGTATGGAAACACCATATATTTT.

There are many counts of this clonotype. V is TRBV9 and J is TRBJ2-3, with D hard to call. The CDR3 spans 11 residues. Germline V gene sequence: CDR1 SGDLS, CDR2 YYNGEE. The ends were cut back, 4 bases at V and 5 bases at J, with 5 bases in the middle. The CDR3 DNA is TGTGCCAGCAGCAAAGAAGATACGCAGTATTTT. This gives the protein CASSKEDTQYF.

The V call is TRBV10-1, the J call TRBJ1-1; D possibly corresponds to TRBD1 (6 bases). The CDR3 has 13 residues. Germline CDR1 and CDR2: WNHNN and SYGVQD (reference sequence). V gave up 2 bases and J gave up 8 bases, with 12 bases separating them. The DNA of the CDR3 is TGCGCCAGCAGTGAGAGTGGGGGGCGCGAAGCTTTCTTT. Its protein product is CASSESGGREAFF.

This clonotype was found a few times. The junction and the germline gene differ at one end; a read error may be behind it. V gene TRBV7-3 combines with J gene TRBJ2-5; the D gene is possibly TRBD1 (6 bases). The J call is uncertain, as TRBJ2-1 better fits the DNA end. The germline V gene has CDR1 SGHTA and CDR2 FQGTGA. This CDR3 has 14 amino acids. CDR3 sequence: CASSLTIGGNEQFF. The DNA for the CDR3 is TGTGCCAGTAGCTTAACGATAGGGGGCAATGAGCAGTTCTTC.

The chain employs TRBV4-1 and TRBJ2-1, with a possible D match to TRBD2 (6 bases). The DNA end is a closer match to TRBJ2-7, so the J assignment may be wrong. Germline-derived CDR1 and CDR2 are MGHRA and YSYEKL. This CDR3 region has 15 residues. CDR3 region: CASSPGAGPQYEQYF. CDR3 sequence (DNA): TGCGCCAGCAGCCCTGGTGCGGGGCCACAATACGAGCAGTACTTC.